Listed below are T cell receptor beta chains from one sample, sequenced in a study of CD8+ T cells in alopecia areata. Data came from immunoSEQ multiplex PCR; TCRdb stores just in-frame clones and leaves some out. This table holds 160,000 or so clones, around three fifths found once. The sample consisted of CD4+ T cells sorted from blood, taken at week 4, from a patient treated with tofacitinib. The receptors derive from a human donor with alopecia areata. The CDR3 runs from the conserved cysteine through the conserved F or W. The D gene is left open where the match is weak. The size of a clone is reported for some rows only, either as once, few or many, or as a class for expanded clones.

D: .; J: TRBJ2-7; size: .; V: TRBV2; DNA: TGTGCCAGCAGTGAAGGTCGGACTAGGGGGTACGAGCAGTACTTC; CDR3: CASSEGRTRGYEQYF
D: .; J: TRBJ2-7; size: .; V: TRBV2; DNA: TGTGCCAGCAGTATGACAGGCAAAGAGCAGTACTTC; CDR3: CASSMTGKEQYF
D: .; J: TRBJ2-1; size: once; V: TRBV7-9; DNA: TGTGCCAGCAGCTTACGGGGTTATGAGCAGTTCTTC; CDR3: CASSLRGYEQFF
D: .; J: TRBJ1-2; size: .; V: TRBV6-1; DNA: TGTGCCAGCATCAAGTCGGCTGAAGGCTACACCTTC; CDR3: CASIKSAEGYTF
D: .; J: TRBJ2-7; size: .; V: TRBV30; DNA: TGTGCCTGGGGGGGGACAGTCAGATACGAGCAGTACTTC; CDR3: CAWGGTVRYEQYF
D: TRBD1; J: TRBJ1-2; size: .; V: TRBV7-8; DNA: TGTGCCAGCAGCCCCCCGGGACAGGGGGCCTCTGGCTACACCTTC; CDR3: CASSPPGQGASGYTF
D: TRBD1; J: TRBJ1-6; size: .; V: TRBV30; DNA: TGTGCCTGGAGTACAGGGGCCCTCCACTTT; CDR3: CAWSTGALHF
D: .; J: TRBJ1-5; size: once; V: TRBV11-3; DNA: TGTGCCAGCAGCAAAGGGGTTTTGCAGCCCCAGCATTTT; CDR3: CASSKGVLQPQHF
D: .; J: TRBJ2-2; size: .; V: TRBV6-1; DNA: TGTGCCAGCAGTGTCAAAGACGGGGTTTTAGGCACCGGGGAGCTGTTTTTT; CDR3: CASSVKDGVLGTGELFF
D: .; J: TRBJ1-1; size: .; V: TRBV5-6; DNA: TGTGCCAGCAGCCCGGGACAACCGAACACTGAAGCTTTCTTT; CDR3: CASSPGQPNTEAFF
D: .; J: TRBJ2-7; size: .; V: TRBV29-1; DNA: TGCAGCGTTACAATAGACCTTTTTCTCCCGCAGTACTTC; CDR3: CSVTIDLFLPQYF
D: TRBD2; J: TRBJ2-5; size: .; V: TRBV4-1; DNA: TGCGCCAGCAGCCAAGTCAAGGCTACTAGCGGGGGCCAAGGGACCCAGTACTTC; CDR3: CASSQVKATSGGQGTQYF
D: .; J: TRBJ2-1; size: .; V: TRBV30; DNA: TGTGCCTGGAGGGCATACAATGAGCAGTTCTTC; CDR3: CAWRAYNEQFF
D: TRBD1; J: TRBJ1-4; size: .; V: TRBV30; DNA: TGTGCCTGGAACCGGGACAGGGGCGAAAAACTGTTTTTT; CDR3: CAWNRDRGEKLFF
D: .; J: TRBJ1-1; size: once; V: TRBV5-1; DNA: TGCGCCAGCAGCTTCCAGGGCCCTGAAGCTTTCTTT; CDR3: CASSFQGPEAFF
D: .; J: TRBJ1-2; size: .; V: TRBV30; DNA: TGTGCCTGGAGTGTAATTAACTATGGCTACACCTTC; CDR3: CAWSVINYGYTF
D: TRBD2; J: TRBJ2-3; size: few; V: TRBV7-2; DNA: TGTGCCAGCAGCTTATTATCTAGCGGGGGCCTCAGCACAGATACGCAGTATTTT; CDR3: CASSLLSSGGLSTDTQYF
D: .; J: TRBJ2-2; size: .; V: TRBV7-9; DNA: TGTGCCAGCAGCACGAACACCGGGGAGCTGTTTTTT; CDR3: CASSTNTGELFF
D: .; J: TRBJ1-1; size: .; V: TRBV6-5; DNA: TGTGCCAGCAGTGGACAACCTAACACTGAAGCTTTCTTT; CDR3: CASSGQPNTEAFF
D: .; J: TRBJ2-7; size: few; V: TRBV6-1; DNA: TGTGCCAGCAGTGTTACCTGGGGGGGCGAGTACGAGCAGTACTTC; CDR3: CASSVTWGGEYEQYF
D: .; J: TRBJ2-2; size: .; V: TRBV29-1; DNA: TGCAGCGTTGTCCCCCAGGGGTCGAACACCGGGGAGCTGTTTTTT; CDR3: CSVVPQGSNTGELFF
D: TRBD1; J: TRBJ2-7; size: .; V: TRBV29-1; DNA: TGCAGCGTGGGGGACAGGAGGCTCTCCTACGAGCAGTACTTC; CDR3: CSVGDRRLSYEQYF
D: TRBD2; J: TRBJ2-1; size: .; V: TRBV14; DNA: TGTGCCAGCAGCCCCGGGGGGAACAATGAGCAGTTCTTC; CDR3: CASSPGGNNEQFF
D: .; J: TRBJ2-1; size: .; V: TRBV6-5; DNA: TGTGCCAGCAGTTACTCTATTTCGGGGTTCAGACAGTTCTTC; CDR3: CASSYSISGFRQFF
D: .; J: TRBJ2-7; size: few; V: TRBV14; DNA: TGTGCCAGCAGCCTTCGCAGAGCGTCAAGCTCCTACGAGCAGTACTTC; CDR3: CASSLRRASSSYEQYF
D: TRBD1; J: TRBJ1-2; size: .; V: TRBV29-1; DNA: TGCAGCGCTCGAAAGGGGGCTGACTATGGCTACACCTTC; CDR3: CSARKGADYGYTF
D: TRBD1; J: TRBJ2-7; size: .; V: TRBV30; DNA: TGTGCCTGGAGTACACGACAGGGACGCGAGCAGTACTTC; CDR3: CAWSTRQGREQYF
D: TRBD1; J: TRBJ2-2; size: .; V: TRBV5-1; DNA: TGCGCCAGCAGCTACTTGACAGGGGCGAACACCGGGGAGCTGTTTTTT; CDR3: CASSYLTGANTGELFF
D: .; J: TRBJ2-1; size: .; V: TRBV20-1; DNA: TGCAGTGCTAGGCGGTCATTCGAGCAGTTCTTC; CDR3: CSARRSFEQFF
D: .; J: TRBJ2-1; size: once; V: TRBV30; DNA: TGTGCCTGGAGTCGACCCAATGAGCAGTTCTTC; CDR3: CAWSRPNEQFF
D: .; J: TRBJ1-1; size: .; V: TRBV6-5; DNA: TGTGCCAGCAGTTACTCTAGGACAGCTGAAGCTTTCTTT; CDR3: CASSYSRTAEAFF
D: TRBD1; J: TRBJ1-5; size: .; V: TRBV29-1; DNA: TGCAGCGTTGAGGACAGGGGTCAGCCCCAGCATTTT; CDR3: CSVEDRGQPQHF
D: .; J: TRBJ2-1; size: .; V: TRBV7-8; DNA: TGTGCCAGCACCCAGGGGACTAAGCAGTTCTTC; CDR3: CASTQGTKQFF
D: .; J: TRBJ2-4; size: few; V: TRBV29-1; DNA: TGCAGCGTTGAAGGGGTAGCCAAAAACATTCAGTACTTC; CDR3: CSVEGVAKNIQYF